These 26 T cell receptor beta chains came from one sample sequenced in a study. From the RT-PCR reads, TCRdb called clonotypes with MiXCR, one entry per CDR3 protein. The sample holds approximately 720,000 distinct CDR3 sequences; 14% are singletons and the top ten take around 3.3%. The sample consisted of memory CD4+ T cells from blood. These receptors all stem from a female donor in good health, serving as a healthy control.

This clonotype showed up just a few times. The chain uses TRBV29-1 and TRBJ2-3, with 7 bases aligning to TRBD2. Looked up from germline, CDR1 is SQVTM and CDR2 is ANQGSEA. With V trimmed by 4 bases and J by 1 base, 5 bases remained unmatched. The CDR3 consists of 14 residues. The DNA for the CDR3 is TGCAGCGTTGCAGTGGCGGGGGGCACAGATACGCAGTATTTT. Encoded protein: CSVAVAGGTDTQYF.

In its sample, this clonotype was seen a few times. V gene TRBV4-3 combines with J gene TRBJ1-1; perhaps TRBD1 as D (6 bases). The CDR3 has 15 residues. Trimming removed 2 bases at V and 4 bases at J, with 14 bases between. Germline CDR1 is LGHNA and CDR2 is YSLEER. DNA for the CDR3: TGCGCCAGCAGCCAATCTCCTGACAGGTCCACTGAAGCTTTCTTT. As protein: CASSQSPDRSTEAFF.

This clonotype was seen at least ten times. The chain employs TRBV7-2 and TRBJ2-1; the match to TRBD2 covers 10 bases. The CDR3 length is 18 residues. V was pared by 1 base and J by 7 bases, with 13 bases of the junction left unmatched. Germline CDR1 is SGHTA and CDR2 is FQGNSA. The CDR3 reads CASSLVVGLAGGRNEQFF. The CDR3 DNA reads TGTGCCAGCAGCTTAGTCGTAGGTTTAGCGGGGGGCCGTAATGAGCAGTTCTTC.

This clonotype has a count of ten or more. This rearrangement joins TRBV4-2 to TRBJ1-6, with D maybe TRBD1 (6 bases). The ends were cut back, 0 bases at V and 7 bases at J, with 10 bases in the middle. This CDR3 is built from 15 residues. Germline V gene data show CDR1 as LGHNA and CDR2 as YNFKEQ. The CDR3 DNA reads TGTGCCAGCAGCCAAGATTACCAGGGGAATTCACCCCTCCACTTT. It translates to CASSQDYQGNSPLHF.

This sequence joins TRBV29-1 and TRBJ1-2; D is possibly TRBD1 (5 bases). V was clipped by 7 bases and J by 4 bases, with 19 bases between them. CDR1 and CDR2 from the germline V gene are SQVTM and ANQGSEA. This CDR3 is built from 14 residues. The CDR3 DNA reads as TGCAGCGCCTCCCTCAGGGAGGGAGGCTATGGCTACACCTTC. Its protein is CSASLREGGYGYTF.

Here the CDR3 DNA reads TGCAGTGCTAGAGCACAGAACAATCAGCCCCAGCATTTT. Its translation: CSARAQNNQPQHF. The gene calls are TRBV20-1 and TRBJ1-5, with D hard to call. The germline V gene has CDR1 DFQATT and CDR2 SNEGSKA (reference sequence). Trimming cost V 1 base and J 3 bases, with 7 bases left between them. CDR3 length equals 13 residues.

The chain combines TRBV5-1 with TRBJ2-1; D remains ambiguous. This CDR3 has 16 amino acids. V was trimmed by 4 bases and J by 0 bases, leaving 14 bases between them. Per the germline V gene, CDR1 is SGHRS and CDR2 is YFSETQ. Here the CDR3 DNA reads TGCGCCAGCAGCAGGACGACGTCTGACTCCTACAATGAGCAGTTCTTC. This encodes CASSRTTSDSYNEQFF.

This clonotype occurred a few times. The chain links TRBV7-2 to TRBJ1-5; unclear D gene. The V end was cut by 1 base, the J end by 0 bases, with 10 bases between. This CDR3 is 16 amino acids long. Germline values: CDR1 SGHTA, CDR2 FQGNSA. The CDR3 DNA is TGTGCCAGCAGCTTAGTATCCGGGGATAGCAATCAGCCCCAGCATTTT. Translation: CASSLVSGDSNQPQHF.

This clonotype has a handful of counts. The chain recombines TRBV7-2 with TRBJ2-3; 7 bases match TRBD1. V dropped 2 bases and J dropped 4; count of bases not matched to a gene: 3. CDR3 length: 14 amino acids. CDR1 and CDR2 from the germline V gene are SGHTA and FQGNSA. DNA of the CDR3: TGTGCCAGCAGCTTAATGCAGGGGGCAGATACGCAGTATTTT. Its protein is CASSLMQGADTQYF.

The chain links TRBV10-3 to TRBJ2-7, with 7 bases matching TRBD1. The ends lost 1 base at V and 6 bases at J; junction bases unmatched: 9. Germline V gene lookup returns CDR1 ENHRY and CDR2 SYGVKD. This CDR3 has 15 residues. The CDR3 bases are TGTGCCATCAGTGAGTGGTCTACGGGACAGTTCGAGCAGTACTTC. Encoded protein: CAISEWSTGQFEQYF.

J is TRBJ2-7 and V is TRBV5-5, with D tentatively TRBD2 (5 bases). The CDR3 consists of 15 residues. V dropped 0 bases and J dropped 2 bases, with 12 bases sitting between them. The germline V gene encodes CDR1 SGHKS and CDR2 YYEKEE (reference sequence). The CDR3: CASSLVLDLTYEQYF. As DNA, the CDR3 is TGTGCCAGCAGCTTGGTATTGGACTTAACCTACGAGCAGTACTTC.

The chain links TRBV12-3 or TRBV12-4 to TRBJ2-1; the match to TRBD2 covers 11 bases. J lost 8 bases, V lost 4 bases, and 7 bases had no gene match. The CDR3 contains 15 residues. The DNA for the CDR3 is TGTGCCAGCAGTTCGGGACTAGCGGTGATGGATGAGCAGTTCTTC. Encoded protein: CASSSGLAVMDEQFF.

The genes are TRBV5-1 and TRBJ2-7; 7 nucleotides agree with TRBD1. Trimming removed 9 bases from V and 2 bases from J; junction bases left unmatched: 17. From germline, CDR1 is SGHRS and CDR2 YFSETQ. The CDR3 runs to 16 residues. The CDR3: CATAQGGTGATYEQYF. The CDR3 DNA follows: TGCGCCACGGCCCAAGGGGGAACAGGGGCGACCTACGAGCAGTACTTC.

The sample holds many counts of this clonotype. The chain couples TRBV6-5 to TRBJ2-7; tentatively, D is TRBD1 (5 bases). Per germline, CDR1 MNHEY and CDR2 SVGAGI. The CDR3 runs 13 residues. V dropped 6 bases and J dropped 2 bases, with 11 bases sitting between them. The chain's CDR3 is CASSPQVTYEQYF. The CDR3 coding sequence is TGTGCCAGCAGCCCACAGGTCACCTACGAGCAGTACTTC.

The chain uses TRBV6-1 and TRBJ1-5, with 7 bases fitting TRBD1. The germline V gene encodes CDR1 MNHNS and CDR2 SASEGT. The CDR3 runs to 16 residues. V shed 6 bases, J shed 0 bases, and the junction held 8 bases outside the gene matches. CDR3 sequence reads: CASRSGDRNSNQPQHF. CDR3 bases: TGTGCCAGCAGATCGGGGGACAGAAATAGCAATCAGCCCCAGCATTTT.

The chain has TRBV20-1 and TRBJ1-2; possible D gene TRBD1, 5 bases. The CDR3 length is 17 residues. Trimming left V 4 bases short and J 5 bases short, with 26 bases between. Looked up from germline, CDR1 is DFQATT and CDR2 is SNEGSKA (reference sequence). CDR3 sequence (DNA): TGCAGTGCTAATTTGCCCGGGGGTACCGGGACCGATTATGGCTACACCTTC. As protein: CSANLPGGTGTDYGYTF.

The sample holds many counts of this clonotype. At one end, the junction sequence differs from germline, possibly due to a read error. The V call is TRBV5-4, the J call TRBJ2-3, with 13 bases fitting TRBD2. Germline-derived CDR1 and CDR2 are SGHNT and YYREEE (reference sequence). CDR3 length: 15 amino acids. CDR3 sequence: CASSLGGTSGALQYF. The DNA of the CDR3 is TGTGCCAGCAGTTTGGGCGGGACTAGCGGGGCCCTGCAGTATTTT.

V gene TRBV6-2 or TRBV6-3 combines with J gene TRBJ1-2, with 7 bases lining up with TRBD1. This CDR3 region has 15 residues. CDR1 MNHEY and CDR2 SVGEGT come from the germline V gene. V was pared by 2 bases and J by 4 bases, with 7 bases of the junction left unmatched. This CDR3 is CASSYTGQGGYGYTF. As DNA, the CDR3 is TGTGCCAGCAGTTACACCGGTCAGGGGGGCTATGGCTACACCTTC.

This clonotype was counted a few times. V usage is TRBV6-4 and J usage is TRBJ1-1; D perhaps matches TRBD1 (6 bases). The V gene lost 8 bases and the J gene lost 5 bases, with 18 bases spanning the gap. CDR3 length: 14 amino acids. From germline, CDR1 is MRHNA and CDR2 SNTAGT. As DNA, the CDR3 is TGTGCCAGCGCCCGGAAGGGGGGGGAAACTGAAGCTTTCTTT. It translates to CASARKGGETEAFF.

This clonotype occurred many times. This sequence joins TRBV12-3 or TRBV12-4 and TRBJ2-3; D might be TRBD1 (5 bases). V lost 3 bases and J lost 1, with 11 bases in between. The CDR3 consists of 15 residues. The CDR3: CASSLGLEGTDTQYF. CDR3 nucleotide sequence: TGTGCCAGCAGTTTGGGGCTAGAGGGCACAGATACGCAGTATTTT.

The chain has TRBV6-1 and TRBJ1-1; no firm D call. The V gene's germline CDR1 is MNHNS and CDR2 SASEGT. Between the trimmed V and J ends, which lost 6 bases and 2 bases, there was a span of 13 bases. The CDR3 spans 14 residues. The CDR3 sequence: CASRDWATNTEAFF. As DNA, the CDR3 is TGTGCCAGCAGGGACTGGGCGACAAACACTGAAGCTTTCTTT.

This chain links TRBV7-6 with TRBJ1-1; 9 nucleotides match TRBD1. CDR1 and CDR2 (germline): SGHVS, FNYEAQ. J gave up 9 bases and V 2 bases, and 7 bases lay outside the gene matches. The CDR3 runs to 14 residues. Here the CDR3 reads CASSLNDGTGKAFF. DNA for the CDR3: TGTGCCAGCAGCTTAAATGACGGGACAGGGAAAGCTTTCTTT.

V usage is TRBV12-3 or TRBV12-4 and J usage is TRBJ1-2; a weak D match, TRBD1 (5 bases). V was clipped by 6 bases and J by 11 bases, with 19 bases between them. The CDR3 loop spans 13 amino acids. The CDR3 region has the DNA TGTGCCAGCAGATCAGGGACGTCGTACGGTTACACCTTC. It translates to CASRSGTSYGYTF.

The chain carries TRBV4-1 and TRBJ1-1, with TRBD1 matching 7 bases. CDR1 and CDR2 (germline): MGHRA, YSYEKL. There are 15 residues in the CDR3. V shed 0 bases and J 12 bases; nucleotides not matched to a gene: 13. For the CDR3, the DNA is TGCGCCAGCAGCCAAGATACAGGGGAGTGGAGGGCAACTTTCTTT. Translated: CASSQDTGEWRATFF.

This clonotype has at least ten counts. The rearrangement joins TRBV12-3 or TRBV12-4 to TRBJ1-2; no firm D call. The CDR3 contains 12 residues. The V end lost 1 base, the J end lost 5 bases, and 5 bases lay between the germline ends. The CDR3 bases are TGTGCCAGCAGTTTAGGGGAATATGGCTACACCTTC. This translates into CASSLGEYGYTF.

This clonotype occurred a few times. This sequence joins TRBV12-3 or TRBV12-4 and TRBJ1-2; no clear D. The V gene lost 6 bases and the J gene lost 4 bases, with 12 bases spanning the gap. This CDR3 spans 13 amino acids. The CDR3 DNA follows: TGTGCCAGCAGGCCCGGACGGGCCTATGGCTACACCTTC. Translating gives CASRPGRAYGYTF.